The 6 T cell receptor beta chains in this list originate from one sample, sequenced in a study of cytomegalovirus exposure and HLA in healthy donors (dated by TCRdb to the late 2010s). The protocol used for the library was the immunoSEQ multiplex PCR assay. For the multiplex PCR, a mixture combining 60 forward primers for TCR Vbeta segments and 13 reverse primers for TCR Jbeta segments was used. The table comes from immuneACCESS by way of TCRdb, which keeps in-frame sequences with V and J called. Part of the clones is missing from these tables; in studies checked, under half for an unresolved V gene and the rest for unknown reasons. The sample's records list 35,000 or so clones. Approximately 10% of the sample belongs to the ten largest clones. The sequencing sample was made of PBMCs. All receptors come from a man in his forties in good health and CMV-seropositive.

The rearrangement uses TRBV5-1 and TRBJ2-1, with 7 bases identical to TRBD2. From germline, CDR1 is SGHRS and CDR2 YFSETQ. This CDR3 contains 16 residues. With V trimmed by 1 base and J by 6 bases, 10 bases remained unmatched. For the CDR3, the DNA is TGCGCCAGCAGCTTGATTACGGGACTATCATCCAATGAGCAGTTCTTC. It translates to CASSLITGLSSNEQFF.

The V call is TRBV18, the J call TRBJ1-2, with D possibly being TRBD1 (5 bases). The CDR3 runs to 13 residues. Trimming took 6 bases from V and 2 from J, leaving 10 bases between them. Germline CDR1 reads KGHSH; CDR2 reads LQKENI. This CDR3 reads CASSRGKNYGYTF. CDR3 DNA: TGTGCCAGCTCGCGGGGCAAAAACTATGGCTACACCTTC.

The gene calls are TRBV19 and TRBJ2-4; D gene uncertain. The CDR3 covers 15 residues. CDR1 is LNHDA, CDR2 SQIVND, per germline (reference sequence). The V and J ends lost 5 bases and 1 base respectively, with 12 bases between them. The CDR3: CASSRPAGAKNIQYF. In DNA form, the CDR3 reads TGTGCCAGTAGTCGACCCGCCGGGGCCAAAAACATTCAGTACTTC.

The chain is built from TRBV9 and TRBJ2-7; maybe TRBD1 (5 bases). The CDR3 covers 18 residues. Germline lookup yields CDR1 SGDLS and CDR2 YYNGEE. V lost 4 bases to trimming and J lost 1 base, with 24 bases between them. The CDR3 DNA follows: TGTGCCAGCAGCCCCCGAGGTGGGGCAGCCAAGGGGTCCTACGAGCAGTACTTC. This sequence encodes CASSPRGGAAKGSYEQYF.

CDR3 DNA sequence: TGTGCCAGCAGTGGCGTTTCGCGCTACGAGCAGTACTTC. Translated: CASSGVSRYEQYF. The chain uses TRBV6-1 and TRBJ2-7; D is undetermined. Deletions cut 4 bases from V and 3 bases from J, with 10 bases between. CDR1 and CDR2 from the germline V gene are MNHNS and SASEGT. The CDR3 is 13 amino acids.

The chain couples TRBV19 to TRBJ1-2, with TRBD1 as a possible D gene (6 bases). This CDR3 spans 16 amino acids. Germline lookup yields CDR1 LNHDA and CDR2 SQIVND (reference sequence). Trimming pared 0 bases from V and 2 bases from J, leaving 13 bases between. As DNA, the CDR3 is TGTGCCAGTAGTATAGATGCGGGGGCGAGGAACTATGGCTACACCTTC. This translates into CASSIDAGARNYGYTF.